Included here is one TCR beta chain sequence, with context. The data were obtained in a study of T cell changes during pregnancy in multiple sclerosis. Sequenced by immunoSEQ multiplex PCR; TCRdb stores in-frame clones only, minus some. The sample contains around 34,000 clones, approximately 87% of which appear only once. V was pared by 4 bases and J by 4 bases, with 8 bases of the junction left unmatched. Germline V gene lookup returns CDR1 ENHRY and CDR2 SYGVKD. This CDR3 contains 15 residues. This clonotype was sampled from a female donor with multiple sclerosis, enrolled in a pregnancy study. The source material was CD8+ T cells from peripheral blood mononuclear cells, sampled after pregnancy. V gene TRBV10-3 combines with J gene TRBJ1-1; 8 positions match TRBD1. The CDR3 bases are TGTGCCATCAGTGGTATGGGTACAGGGGGCACTGAAGCTTTCTTT. Translating gives CAISGMGTGGTEAFF.